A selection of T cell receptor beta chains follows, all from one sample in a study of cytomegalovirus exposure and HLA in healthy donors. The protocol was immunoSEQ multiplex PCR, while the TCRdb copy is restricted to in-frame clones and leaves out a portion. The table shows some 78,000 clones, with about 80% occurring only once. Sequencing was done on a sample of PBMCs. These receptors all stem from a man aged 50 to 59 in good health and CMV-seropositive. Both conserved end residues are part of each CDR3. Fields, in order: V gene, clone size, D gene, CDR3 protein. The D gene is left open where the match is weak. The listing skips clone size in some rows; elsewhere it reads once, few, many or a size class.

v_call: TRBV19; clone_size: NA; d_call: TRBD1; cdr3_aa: CASSSRPGTGPQETQYF
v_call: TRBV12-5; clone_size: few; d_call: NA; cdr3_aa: CASGLVEGQPQHF
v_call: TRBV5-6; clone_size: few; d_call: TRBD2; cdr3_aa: CASSPGGNTYEQYF
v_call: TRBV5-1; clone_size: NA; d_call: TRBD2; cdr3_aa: CASSLRLADYNEQFF
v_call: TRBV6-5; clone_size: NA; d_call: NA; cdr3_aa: CASSYTVNTEAFF
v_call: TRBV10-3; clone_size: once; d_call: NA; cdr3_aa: CAIRAGNSGNTIYF
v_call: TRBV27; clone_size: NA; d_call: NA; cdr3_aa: CASSPLEYQETQYF
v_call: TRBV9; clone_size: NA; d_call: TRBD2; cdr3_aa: CASSPIGRLAGAETQYF
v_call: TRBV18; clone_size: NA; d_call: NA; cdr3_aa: CASSPGVLSEQYF
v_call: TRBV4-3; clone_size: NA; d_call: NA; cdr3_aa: CASSPNSPLVNSPLHF
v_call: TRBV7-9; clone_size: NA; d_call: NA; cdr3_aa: CSSARSRTHYEQYF
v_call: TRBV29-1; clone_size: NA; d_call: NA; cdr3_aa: CSVESTGANGLTF
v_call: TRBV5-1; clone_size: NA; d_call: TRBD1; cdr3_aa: CASSEGRTGAYGYTF
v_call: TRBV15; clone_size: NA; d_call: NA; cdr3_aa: CATSSLVEDTIYF
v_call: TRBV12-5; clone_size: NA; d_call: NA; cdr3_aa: CASGGGGPTNPSEAFF
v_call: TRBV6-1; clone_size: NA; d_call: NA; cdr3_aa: CASSPYVGGGEKLFF
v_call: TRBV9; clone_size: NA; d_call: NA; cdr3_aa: CASSRTVNTEAFF
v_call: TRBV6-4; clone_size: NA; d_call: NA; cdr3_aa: CASSEQGSTDTQYF
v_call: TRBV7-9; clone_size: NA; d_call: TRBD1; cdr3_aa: CASSPQGNQPQHF
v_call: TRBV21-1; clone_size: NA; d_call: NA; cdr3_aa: CASSKGRLGLRGSEVNEQFF
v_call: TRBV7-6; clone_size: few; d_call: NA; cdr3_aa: CASSHQEETQYF
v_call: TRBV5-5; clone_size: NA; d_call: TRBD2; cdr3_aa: CASSDPGLAGNNEQFF
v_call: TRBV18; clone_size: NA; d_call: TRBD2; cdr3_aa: CASSVLAEAYEQYF
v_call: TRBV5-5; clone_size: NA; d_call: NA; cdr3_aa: CASSPTGIGGTDTQYF